This entry is about one T cell receptor beta chain. Its antigen remains unknown. A single record per CDR3 protein comes from TCRdb applying MiXCR to the 5' RACE reads. This sample has almost 350,000 distinct CDR3 sequences, with 20% to 25% found just once. The data were taken from a study of T-cell memory formation after mild COVID-19. Findings of the study overall: Second-wave clones that peaked on day 37 lacked confirmed SARS-CoV-2 specificity.

V was cut by 3 bases and J by 6 bases, with 7 bases left in between. From germline, CDR1 is KGHDR and CDR2 SFDVKD. The CDR3 is 12 residues long. The sample was PBMCs or a T cell subset sorted from them (not recorded which). The chain is built from TRBV24-1 and TRBJ1-2, with D uncertain. The origin of this receptor is a man aged 18 to 29 who had mild COVID-19 (a few samples of this study predate the infection). Cell type and time point are not known. The CDR3 spells CATSDPRDGYTF. The DNA for the CDR3 is TGTGCCACCAGTGATCCCAGAGATGGCTACACCTTC.